This TCR beta chain was identified during a study of blood T cell repertoires in COVID-19. The wider study: Donors in the United States, Italy and Spain gave samples during acute or convalescent COVID-19. Sources were T cells, B-cell-depleted T cells, or PBMCs; the material itself was cDNA or gDNA.

The trim removed 8 bases at V and 6 bases at J, leaving 15 bases unmatched. Germline lookup yields CDR1 KGHSH and CDR2 LQKENI. This CDR3 has 15 residues. The cohort comprised adults aged about 18 to 100 years residing in about two dozen US areas. Participants had their cohort set by participant-reported clinical history. Data came from immunoSEQ multiplex PCR; TCRdb stores just in-frame clones and leaves some out. The sample shows about 480,000 clones, around 89% of them seen only once. This receptor was identified in a woman aged 40-49 years who had recovered from COVID-19. This chain connects TRBV18 to TRBJ2-7; 8 positions agree with TRBD2. Sequencing used PBMCs or T cells enriched from blood (not recorded which). The chain's CDR3 is CASKPSSGRILEQYF. CDR3 sequence (DNA): TGTGCCAGCAAACCGAGCAGCGGGAGAATCCTCGAGCAGTACTTC.